This T cell receptor (beta chain) emerged from a study of persistence of HIV-infected CD4 T cells. The immunoSEQ assay was version 4, run in survey mode. Some clones are missing from TCRdb's copy, which holds only in-frame ones; the method was immunoSEQ multiplex PCR. This sample has under 15,000 clones; about three quarters occur once, and the top ten carry about a sixth. This clone was seen a handful of times. The antigen is unknown. The stimulus was lysate of CMV-infected fibroblasts, about 10 ug/mL. Sorting selected CD4+ T cells upregulating both CD40 ligand and CD69. Donors had CD4+ T cell counts above 400 cells/uL and were CMV-seropositive. Findings and limits, study-wide: CMV- and Gag-responding cells had lower TCRbeta richness than CD3/CD28-responding cells. TCR analyses could not target the rare provirus-carrying CMV-responding cells. Degenerate expanded CDR3beta sequences were enriched among CMV- and Gag-responding cells.

The source was CD4+ T cells sorted from PBMCs after 18-hour stimulation, collected from a patient who received antiretroviral therapy. The sequence was obtained from an adult man with HIV who was CMV-seropositive.

CDR3 sequence (DNA): TGTGCCAGCAGTACTGGGGGAGGCACTCAGCCCCAGCATTTT. It yields the protein CASSTGGGTQPQHF. The chain recombines TRBV3-1 (or the pseudogene TRBV3-2) with TRBJ1-5; tentatively, D is TRBD1 (5 bases). Germline-derived CDR1 and CDR2 are LGHDT and YNNKEL (reference sequence). Trimming cost V 6 bases and J 6 bases, with 15 bases left between them. The CDR3 covers 14 residues.